This T cell receptor beta chain was recorded in a study of shared clonotypes between healthy human individuals. Study background: Donors consisted of two women and a few men between 18 and 49.

Bulk PBMC genomic DNA spanned ten immunoSEQ deep plates. Generated by immunoSEQ multiplex PCR, the TCRdb table keeps only in-frame clones and is missing some. Of about half a million clones detected, 70% to 80% appear once; the ten largest clones hold around 13%. Germline V gene data show CDR1 as MDHEN and CDR2 as SYDVKM. CDR3 length: 15 residues. V lost 6 bases to trimming and J lost 1 base, with 13 bases between them. This chain links TRBV28 with TRBJ1-5; D is undetermined. The TCR sequence derives from a woman aged 40 to 55 in good health. Some clones in this sample may be carry-over from other donors' samples. The material sequenced was PBMCs. CDR3 nucleotides: TGTGCCAGCAGCATAACCCCTGGAAGCAATCAGCCCCAGCATTTT. Its translation: CASSITPGSNQPQHF. Complete variable domain (other parts from reference TRBV28 and TRBJ1-5): DVKVTQSSRYLVKRTGEKVFLECVQDMDHENMFWYRQDPGLGLRLIYFSYDVKMKEKGDIPEGYSVSREKKERFSLILESASTNQTSMYLCASSITPGSNQPQHFGDGTRLSIL.